The 15 T cell receptor beta chains listed next were all sequenced from one sample in a study of blood T cell repertoires in COVID-19. TCRdb's copy holds only in-frame clones and misses some; the assay was immunoSEQ multiplex PCR. The sample has over 120,000 clones; around 78% are singletons. The sample comprised peripheral blood. All receptors come from a woman aged 55-69 years with acute or convalescent COVID-19.

The chain combines TRBV2 with TRBJ1-3, with a tentative D call TRBD1 (5 bases). Germline V CDR1 and CDR2: SNHLY, FYNNEI. Trimming pared 6 bases from V and 9 bases from J, leaving 18 bases between. This CDR3 region has 14 residues. Here the CDR3 DNA reads TGTGCCAGCAGGGGGGGGACGCAAATCTTCACCATATATTTT. Protein sequence: CASRGGTQIFTIYF.

This clone has at least ten counts. The chain recombines TRBV28 with TRBJ1-5; 7 nucleotides match TRBD1. The CDR3 totals 16 residues. From germline, CDR1 is MDHEN and CDR2 SYDVKM. V gave up 5 bases and J gave up 2 bases; unmatched junction bases: 9. The CDR3 DNA is TGTGCCAGCAGTCCACTGACAGGGAGGCGCAATCAGCCCCAGCATTTT. Amino acid sequence: CASSPLTGRRNQPQHF. Complete variable domain (other parts from reference TRBV28 and TRBJ1-5): DVKVTQSSRYLVKRTGEKVFLECVQDMDHENMFWYRQDPGLGLRLIYFSYDVKMKEKGDIPEGYSVSREKKERFSLILESASTNQTSMYLCASSPLTGRRNQPQHFGDGTRLSIL.

The chain has TRBV10-2 and TRBJ2-2; no firm D call. V lost 2 bases, J lost 0 bases, and 10 bases lay in between. Germline V gene data show CDR1 as WSHSY and CDR2 as SAAADI. This CDR3 contains 16 residues. The CDR3 DNA is TGCGCCAGCAGTGAGCTAGTCGGATCGAACACCGGGGAGCTGTTTTTT. It translates to CASSELVGSNTGELFF.

The chain has TRBV6-5 and TRBJ1-1; TRBD1 aligns across 8 bases. The CDR3 length is 15 residues. From germline, CDR1 is MNHEY and CDR2 SVGAGI. Unmatched junction bases numbered 10, after V lost 8 bases and J lost 2 bases. The chain's CDR3 is CASGETGTGNTEAFF. CDR3 coding DNA: TGTGCCAGCGGGGAGACCGGGACAGGAAACACTGAAGCTTTCTTT.

The chain links TRBV27 to TRBJ2-2; 11 bases agree with TRBD2. The CDR3 spans 15 residues. V lost 5 bases, J lost 5 bases, and 4 bases stayed unmatched. CDR1 MNHEY and CDR2 SMNVEV come from the germline V gene (reference sequence). Written as DNA, the CDR3 is TGTGCCAGCAGTGCACGACTAGCGGGAACCGGGGAGCTGTTTTTT. This encodes CASSARLAGTGELFF.

The rearrangement joins TRBV19 to TRBJ2-2, with 7 positions matching TRBD1. Germline CDR1 reads LNHDA; CDR2 reads SQIVND (reference sequence). V shed 5 bases, J shed 1 base, and the junction held 13 bases outside the gene matches. CDR3 size: 18 residues. The CDR3 DNA reads TGTGCCAGTAGTCCCGTGGGGACAGCTAAACGGAACACCGGGGAGCTGTTTTTT. Translated, it gives CASSPVGTAKRNTGELFF.

This chain joins TRBV6-1 and TRBJ2-7, with a weak D call TRBD2 (6 bases). The V and J ends lost 3 bases and 3 bases respectively, with 9 bases between them. Germline V gene data show CDR1 as MNHNS and CDR2 as SASEGT. The CDR3 spans 13 residues. The CDR3 loop is CASSDFGGYEQYF. The CDR3 nucleotides read TGTGCCAGCAGTGATTTCGGGGGCTACGAGCAGTACTTC.

The chain links TRBV24-1 to TRBJ2-7, with TRBD2 matching over 12 bases. CDR3 length equals 15 residues. The germline CDR1 and CDR2 sequences are KGHDR and SFDVKD. V lost 3 bases to trimming and J lost 5 bases; unmatched junction nucleotides: 4. CDR3 amino acids: CATSDPRTSGNEQYF. CDR3 DNA: TGTGCCACCAGTGATCCGAGGACTAGCGGGAACGAGCAGTACTTC.

This chain joins TRBV20-1 and TRBJ2-5, with 12 bases fitting TRBD1. Germline lookup yields CDR1 DFQATT and CDR2 SNEGSKA (reference sequence). V shed 3 bases and J 5 bases; nucleotides not matched to a gene: 10. The CDR3 is 16 residues long. The CDR3 nucleotides read TGCAGTGCTAGTAAGGGGGGACAGGGGGCAAAGGAGACCCAGTACTTC. Its protein is CSASKGGQGAKETQYF.

The chain links TRBV11-2 to TRBJ1-2; 7 bases align to TRBD1. The J segment lost 1 base and the V segment lost 2 bases, leaving 4 bases of the junction unmatched. The CDR3 spans 15 residues. The germline V gene has CDR1 SGHAT and CDR2 FQNNGV. CDR3: CASSLTGQVNYGYTF. The CDR3 DNA reads as TGTGCCAGCAGCTTAACAGGACAGGTTAACTATGGCTACACCTTC.

V and J are TRBV6-5 and TRBJ2-1; 8 bases are a match to TRBD2. Germline V gene lookup returns CDR1 MNHEY and CDR2 SVGAGI. V trimming: 7 bases; J trimming: 8 bases; junction bases outside the gene matches: 7. This CDR3 is built from 13 residues. The CDR3 region is CASTGLAGYEQFF. CDR3 DNA: TGTGCCAGCACCGGACTAGCCGGCTATGAGCAGTTCTTC.

The chain couples TRBV7-9 to TRBJ2-5; 11 bases are a match to TRBD1. CDR3 length equals 17 residues. J was trimmed by 1 base and V by 6 bases; bases with no gene match: 10. Germline CDR1 reads SEHNR; CDR2 reads FQNEAQ (reference sequence). The chain's CDR3 is CASRTGLGTGGQETQYF. CDR3 DNA: TGTGCCAGCAGGACCGGCCTCGGGACAGGGGGCCAAGAGACCCAGTACTTC.

This clone was found a few times. The chain couples TRBV6-6 to TRBJ1-5, with 8 nucleotides matching TRBD1. With 5 bases clipped from V and 7 bases from J, the junction kept 7 bases outside the gene matches. Per the germline V gene, CDR1 is MNHNY and CDR2 is SVGAGI (reference sequence). This CDR3 has 14 residues. The CDR3 sequence is CASSVTGARQPQHF. DNA for the CDR3: TGTGCCAGCAGTGTGACAGGGGCCCGCCAGCCCCAGCATTTT.

The chain carries TRBV5-1 and TRBJ1-5, with a possible D match to TRBD1 (5 bases). Trimming took 4 bases from V and 1 from J, leaving 9 bases between them. This CDR3 contains 14 residues. CDR1 is SGHRS and CDR2 is YFSETQ in the germline V gene. This chain's CDR3 is CASSPGLSNQPQHF. In DNA form, the CDR3 reads TGCGCCAGCAGCCCAGGGTTGAGCAATCAGCCCCAGCATTTT. The complete variable domain, with remaining parts taken from reference TRBV5-1 and TRBJ1-5, reads KAGVTQTPRYLIKTRGQQVTLSCSPISGHRSVSWYQQTPGQGLQFLFEYFSETQRNKGNFPGRFSGRQFSNSRSEMNVSTLELGDSALYLCASSPGLSNQPQHFGDGTRLSIL.

As to this clone: The same CDR3 is also encoded by other DNA sequences in this sample. This chain connects TRBV7-2 to TRBJ2-2; D perhaps matches TRBD2 (6 bases). CDR1 is SGHTA and CDR2 is FQGNSA in the germline V gene. V lost 1 base, J lost 4 bases, and 13 bases lay in between. The CDR3 is made up of 16 amino acids. The CDR3 is CASSLVGGGGTGELFF. CDR3 nucleotides: TGTGCCAGCAGCTTAGTGGGGGGTGGCGGCACCGGGGAGCTGTTTTTT.